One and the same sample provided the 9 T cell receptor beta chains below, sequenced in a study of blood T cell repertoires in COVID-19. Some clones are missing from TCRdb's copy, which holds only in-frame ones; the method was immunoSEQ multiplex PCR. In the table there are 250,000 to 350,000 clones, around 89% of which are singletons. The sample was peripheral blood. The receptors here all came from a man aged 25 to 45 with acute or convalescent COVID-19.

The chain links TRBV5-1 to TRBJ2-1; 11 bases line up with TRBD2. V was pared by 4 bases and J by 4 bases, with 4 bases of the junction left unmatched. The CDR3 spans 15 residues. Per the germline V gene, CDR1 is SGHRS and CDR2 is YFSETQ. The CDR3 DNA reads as TGCGCCAGCAGCACGACTAGCGGGACTTACAATGAGCAGTTCTTC. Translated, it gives CASSTTSGTYNEQFF.

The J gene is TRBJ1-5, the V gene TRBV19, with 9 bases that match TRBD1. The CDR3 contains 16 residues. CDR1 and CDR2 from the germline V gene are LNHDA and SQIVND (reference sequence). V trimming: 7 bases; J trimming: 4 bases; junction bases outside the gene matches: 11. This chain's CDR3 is CASTPQDRGINQPQHF. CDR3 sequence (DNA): TGTGCCAGTACTCCTCAAGACAGGGGGATAAATCAGCCCCAGCATTTT.

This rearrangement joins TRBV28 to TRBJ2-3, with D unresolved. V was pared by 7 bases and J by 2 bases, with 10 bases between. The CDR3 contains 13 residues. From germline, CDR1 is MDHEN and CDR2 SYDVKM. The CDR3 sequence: CASNSPYTDTQYF. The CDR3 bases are TGTGCCAGCAACAGTCCCTACACAGATACGCAGTATTTT.

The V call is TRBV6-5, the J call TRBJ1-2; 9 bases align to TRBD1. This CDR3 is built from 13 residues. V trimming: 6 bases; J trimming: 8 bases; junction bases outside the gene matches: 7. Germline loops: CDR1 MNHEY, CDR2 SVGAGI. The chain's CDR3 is CASRGQGSGGYTF. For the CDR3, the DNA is TGTGCCAGCAGGGGACAGGGTTCGGGGGGCTACACCTTC.

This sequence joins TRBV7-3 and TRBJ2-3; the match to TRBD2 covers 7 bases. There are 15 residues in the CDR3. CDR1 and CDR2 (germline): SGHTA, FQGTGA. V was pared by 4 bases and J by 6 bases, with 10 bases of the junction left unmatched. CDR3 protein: CASSSTYGGRDTQYF. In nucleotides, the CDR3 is TGTGCCAGCAGCTCAACGTACGGGGGGAGGGATACGCAGTATTTT.

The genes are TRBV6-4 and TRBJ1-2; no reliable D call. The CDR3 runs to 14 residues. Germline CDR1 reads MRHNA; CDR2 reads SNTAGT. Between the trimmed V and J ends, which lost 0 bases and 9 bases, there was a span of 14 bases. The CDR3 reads CASSDSSYRGSYTF. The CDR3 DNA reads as TGTGCCAGCAGTGACTCGTCTTACCGGGGAAGCTACACCTTC.

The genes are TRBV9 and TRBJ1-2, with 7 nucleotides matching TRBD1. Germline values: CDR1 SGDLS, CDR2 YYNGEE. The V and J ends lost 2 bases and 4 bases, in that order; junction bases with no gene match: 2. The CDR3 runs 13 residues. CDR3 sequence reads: CASSVGQPYGYTF. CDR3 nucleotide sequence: TGTGCCAGCAGCGTGGGACAGCCCTATGGCTACACCTTC.

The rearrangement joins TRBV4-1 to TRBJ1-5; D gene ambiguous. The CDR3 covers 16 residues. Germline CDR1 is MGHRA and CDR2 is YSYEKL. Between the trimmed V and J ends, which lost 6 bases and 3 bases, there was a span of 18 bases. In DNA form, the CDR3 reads TGCGCCAGCAGTCCGGGAAAACTAAGGACCAATCAGCCCCAGCATTTT. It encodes CASSPGKLRTNQPQHF.

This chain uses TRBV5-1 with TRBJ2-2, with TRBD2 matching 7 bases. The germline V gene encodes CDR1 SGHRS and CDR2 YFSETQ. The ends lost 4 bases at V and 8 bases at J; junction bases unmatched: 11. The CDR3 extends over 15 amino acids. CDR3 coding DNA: TGCGCCAGCAGCCGAGGCGGGGGTTCGCTAGGGGAGCTGTTTTTT. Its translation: CASSRGGGSLGELFF.